Following are 3 T cell receptor beta chains from one sample sequenced in a study of T cell responses to AZD1222 COVID-19 vaccine. Data came from immunoSEQ multiplex PCR; TCRdb stores just in-frame clones and leaves some out. Of 150,000 or so clones in the sample, approximately 90% were seen once. Sequencing used peripheral blood, obtained on day 0 of AZD1222 vaccination. The receptors were gathered from an adult in good health.

The chain couples TRBV9 to TRBJ1-6, with D unclear. The germline gives CDR1 SGDLS, CDR2 YYNGEE. This CDR3 is built from 12 residues. With 3 bases removed from V and 13 bases from J, the gap between germline ends came to 11 bases. CDR3 DNA: TGTGCCAGCAGCGATAGTTCGGGGCCCCTCCACTTT. This gives the protein CASSDSSGPLHF.

The gene calls are TRBV9 and TRBJ2-5, with 7 bases aligning to TRBD2. V shed 4 bases, J shed 1 base, and the junction held 4 bases outside the gene matches. The V gene's germline CDR1 is SGDLS and CDR2 YYNGEE. This CDR3 contains 14 residues. The CDR3 spells CASSPSGAQETQYF. DNA for the CDR3: TGTGCCAGCAGCCCGAGCGGGGCCCAAGAGACCCAGTACTTC.

The rearrangement uses TRBV5-4 and TRBJ1-2; a possible D gene is TRBD1 (5 bases). CDR1 is SGHNT, CDR2 YYREEE, per germline (reference sequence). The CDR3 extends over 14 amino acids. Trimming removed 0 bases from V and 8 bases from J, with 14 bases in between. The CDR3, as DNA: TGTGCCAGCAGCTTGGCAGGGCGGTGGGGCGGCTACACCTTC. Amino acids: CASSLAGRWGGYTF. The entire variable domain, with the rest obtained from reference TRBV5-4 and TRBJ1-2, is as follows: ETGVTQSPTHLIKTRGQQVTLRCSSQSGHNTVSWYQQALGQGPQFIFQYYREEENGRGNFPPRFSGLQFPNYSSELNVNALELDDSALYLCASSLAGRWGGYTFGSGTRLTVV.